This T cell receptor (beta chain) is drawn from a study of blood T cell repertoires in COVID-19. Study-level information: Sources were T cells, B-cell-depleted T cells, or PBMCs; the material itself was cDNA or gDNA.

The assay was immunoSEQ multiplex PCR, and TCRdb's table has in-frame clones only and misses some. This sample has about 210,000 clones, with around 83% found just once. Germline CDR1 reads SGHTA; CDR2 reads FQGNSA. V shed 6 bases, J shed 4 bases, and the junction held 10 bases outside the gene matches. There are 15 residues in the CDR3. The clonotype was recovered from a woman aged 45-65 years with acute or convalescent COVID-19. The rearrangement links TRBV7-2 to TRBJ2-7, with 9 nucleotides matching TRBD2. Source material: peripheral blood. The DNA for the CDR3 is TGTGCCAGCAGGGCCCAGCGGGAGGTTATTTACGAGCAGTACTTC. The encoded protein is CASRAQREVIYEQYF.